The rows below give T cell receptor beta chains drawn from one sample of a study of control samples from healthy donors and cancer patients. Libraries were prepared by immunoSEQ multiplex PCR; TCRdb keeps only in-frame clonotypes and omits some of them. The sample yields about 50,000 clones, 95% to 97% seen once. The sample taken for sequencing was blood. Receptors originate from a woman in her 30s in good health. Both conserved end residues are part of each CDR3. D genes are given only for firm matches. Some rows have no size entry. The others give once, few or many, or a class for an expanded clone.

-,TRBD2,TRBV11-2,TRBJ2-7,CASSSSREGGVQYF,TGTGCCAGCAGCTCATCAAGGGAGGGTGGAGTGCAGTACTTC
-,-,TRBV2,TRBJ1-3,CASIPRGGNTIYF,TGTGCCAGCATCCCTCGGGGTGGAAACACCATATATTTT
-,TRBD1,TRBV19,TRBJ1-1,CASGTGGGGEAFF,TGTGCCAGCGGAACAGGGGGCGGGGGTGAAGCTTTCTTT
-,TRBD2,TRBV6-1,TRBJ2-1,CASGREGGSNEQFF,TGTGCCAGCGGGCGGGAGGGCGGTTCCAATGAGCAGTTCTTC
-,-,TRBV29-1,TRBJ2-4,CSVEVRGTDIQYF,TGCAGCGTTGAAGTACGGGGGACGGACATTCAGTACTTC
once,-,TRBV6-5,TRBJ1-4,CASSWRRPNEKLFF,TGTGCCAGCAGTTGGCGCAGGCCTAATGAAAAACTGTTTTTT
few,-,TRBV18,TRBJ1-1,CASSLSGDTEAFF,TGTGCCAGCTCACTTTCCGGGGACACTGAAGCTTTCTTT
once,-,TRBV28,TRBJ1-5,CASSLSEYSNQPQHF,TGTGCCAGCAGTTTATCTGAATATAGCAATCAGCCCCAGCATTTT
-,-,TRBV28,TRBJ2-1,CASSFVVGHGSLSYNEQFF,TGTGCCAGCAGTTTCGTGGTAGGTCACGGGAGTCTTTCCTACAATGAGCAGTTCTTC
-,-,TRBV29-1,TRBJ2-7,CSVRSTAYEQYF,TGCAGCGTTCGGTCCACAGCCTACGAGCAGTACTTC
-,-,TRBV6-5,TRBJ1-1,CASSFGGTGTEAFF,TGTGCCAGCAGTTTCGGGGGAACCGGCACTGAAGCTTTCTTT
-,-,TRBV19,TRBJ2-3,CASSIPDYTDTQYF,TGTGCCAGTAGTATCCCGGACTACACAGATACGCAGTATTTT
-,TRBD2,TRBV4-2,TRBJ2-7,CASSQDLGLAGRSYEQYF,TGTGCCAGCAGCCAAGATTTGGGACTAGCGGGAAGGTCCTACGAGCAGTACTTC
-,-,TRBV28,TRBJ1-5,CASSGASNQPQHF,TGTGCCAGCAGCGGAGCGAGCAATCAGCCCCAGCATTTT
-,-,TRBV6-5,TRBJ2-5,CASRWGFQETQYF,TGTGCCAGCCGTTGGGGATTCCAGGAGACCCAGTACTTC